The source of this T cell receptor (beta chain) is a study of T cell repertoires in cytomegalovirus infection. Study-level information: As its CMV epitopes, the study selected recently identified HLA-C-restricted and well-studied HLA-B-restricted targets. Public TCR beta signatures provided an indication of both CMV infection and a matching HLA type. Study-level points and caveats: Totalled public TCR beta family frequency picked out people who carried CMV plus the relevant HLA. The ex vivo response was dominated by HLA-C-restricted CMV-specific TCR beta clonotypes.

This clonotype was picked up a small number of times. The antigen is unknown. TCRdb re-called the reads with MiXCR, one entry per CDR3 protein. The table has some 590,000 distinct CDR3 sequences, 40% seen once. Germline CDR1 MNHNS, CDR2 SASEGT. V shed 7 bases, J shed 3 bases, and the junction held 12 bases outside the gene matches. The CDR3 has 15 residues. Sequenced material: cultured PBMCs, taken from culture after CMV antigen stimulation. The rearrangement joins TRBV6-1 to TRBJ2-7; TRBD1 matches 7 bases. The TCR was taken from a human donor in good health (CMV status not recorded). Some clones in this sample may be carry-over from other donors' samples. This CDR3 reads CASNKPRTGYYEQYF. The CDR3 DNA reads TGTGCCAGCAATAAACCGCGGACAGGCTACTACGAGCAGTACTTC.